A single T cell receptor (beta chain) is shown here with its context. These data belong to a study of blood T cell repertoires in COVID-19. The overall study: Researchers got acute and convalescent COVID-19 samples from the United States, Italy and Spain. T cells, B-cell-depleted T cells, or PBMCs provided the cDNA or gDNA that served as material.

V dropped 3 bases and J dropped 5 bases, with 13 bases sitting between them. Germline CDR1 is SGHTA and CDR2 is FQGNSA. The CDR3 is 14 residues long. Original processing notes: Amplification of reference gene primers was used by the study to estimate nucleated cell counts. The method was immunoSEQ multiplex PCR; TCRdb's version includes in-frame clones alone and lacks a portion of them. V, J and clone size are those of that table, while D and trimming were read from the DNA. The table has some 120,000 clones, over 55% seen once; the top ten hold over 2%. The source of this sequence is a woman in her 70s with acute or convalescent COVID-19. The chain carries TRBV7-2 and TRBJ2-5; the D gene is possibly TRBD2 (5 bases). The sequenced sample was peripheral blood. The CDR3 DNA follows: TGTGCCAGCAGCTTGGACGGATCGGGGGAGACCCAGTACTTC. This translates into CASSLDGSGETQYF. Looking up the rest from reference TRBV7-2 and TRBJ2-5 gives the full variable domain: GAGVSQSPSNKVTEKGKDVELRCDPISGHTALYWYRQSLGQGLEFLIYFQGNSAPDKSGLPSDRFSAERTGGSVSTLTIQRTQQEDSAVYLCASSLDGSGETQYFGPGTRLLVL.